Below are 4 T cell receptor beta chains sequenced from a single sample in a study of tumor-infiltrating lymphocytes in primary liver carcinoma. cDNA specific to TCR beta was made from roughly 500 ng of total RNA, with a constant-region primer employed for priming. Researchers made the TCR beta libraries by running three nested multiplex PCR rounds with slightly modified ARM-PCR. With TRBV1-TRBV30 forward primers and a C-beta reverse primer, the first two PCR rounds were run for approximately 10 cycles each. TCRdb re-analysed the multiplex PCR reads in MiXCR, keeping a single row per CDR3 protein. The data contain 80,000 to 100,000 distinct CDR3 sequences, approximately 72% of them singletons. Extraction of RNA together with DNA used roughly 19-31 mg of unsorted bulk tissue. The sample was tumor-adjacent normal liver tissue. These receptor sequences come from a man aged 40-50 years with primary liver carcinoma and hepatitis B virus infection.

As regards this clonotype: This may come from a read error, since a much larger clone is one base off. CDR3 nucleotide sequence: TGTGCCAGCAGGATGACATGGGGCTTTAACAATCAGCCCCAGCATTTT. Translating it yields CASRMTWGFNNQPQHF. The genes are TRBV28 and TRBJ1-5, with a possible D match to TRBD1 (5 bases). The CDR3 is 16 residues long. Germline CDR1 MDHEN, CDR2 SYDVKM. Trimming cost V 6 bases and J 3 bases, with 18 bases left between them.

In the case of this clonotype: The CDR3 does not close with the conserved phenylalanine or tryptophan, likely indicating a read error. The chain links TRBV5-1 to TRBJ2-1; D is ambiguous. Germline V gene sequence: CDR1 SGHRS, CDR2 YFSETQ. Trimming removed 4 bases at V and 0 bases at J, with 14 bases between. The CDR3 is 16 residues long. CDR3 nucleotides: TGCGCCAGCAGCCAAGATCGGCTGGGCTCCTACAATGAGCAGTTCGTC. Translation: CASSQDRLGSYNEQFV.

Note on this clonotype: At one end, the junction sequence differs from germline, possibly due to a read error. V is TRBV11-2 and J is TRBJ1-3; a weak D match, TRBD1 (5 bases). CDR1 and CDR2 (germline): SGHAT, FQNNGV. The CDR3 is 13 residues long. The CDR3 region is CASAQGVGNAIYF. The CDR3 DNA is TGTGCCTCAGCCCAGGGAGTCGGAAACGCCATATATTTT.

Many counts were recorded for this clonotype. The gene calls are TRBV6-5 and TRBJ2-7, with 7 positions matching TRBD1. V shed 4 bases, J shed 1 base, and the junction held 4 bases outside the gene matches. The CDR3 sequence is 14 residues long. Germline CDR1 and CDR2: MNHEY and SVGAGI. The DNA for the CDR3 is TGTGCCAGCAGTTCGCCGGGACAGTCCTACGAGCAGTACTTC. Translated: CASSSPGQSYEQYF.